This entry concerns a single T cell receptor (beta chain). What it binds is not known. Time point indicated: newly diagnosed GD, antithyroid drugs for less than 3 months. The TCR library was made from RNA extracted from PBMCs. iRepertoire HTBI primers and Arm-PCR of CDR3 regions built TCR beta libraries. Per the authors' pipeline: Analysis of the samples identified under 80 TRBV and 15 or so TRBJ segments. TCRdb independently ran MiXCR on the multiplex PCR reads; one entry per CDR3 protein. The V and J calls shown here were made by TCRdb, not taken from the authors' results. The sample shows 540,000 or so distinct CDR3 sequences, roughly 13% of them seen only once. This sample is drawn from a study of regulatory T cells in long-lasting Graves disease. V gave up 5 bases and J gave up 1 base, with 15 bases separating them. This CDR3 has 16 residues. From germline, CDR1 is KGHDR and CDR2 SFDVKD. Study-wide results and caveats: Limited sample numbers may have lowered accuracy.

This sample also belongs to another study, concerning T cells in Graves' hyperthyroidism and ophthalmopathy.

The input for sequencing was peripheral blood mononuclear cells (PBMCs), taken at new diagnosis, from a patient treated with antithyroid drugs. The TCR was taken from a man aged 25 to 45 with Graves disease. The J gene is TRBJ2-3, the V gene TRBV24-1; tentative D call: TRBD1 (7 bases). CDR3 coding DNA: TGTGCCACCAGTGCCCCCGACAGGGAGGGCACAGATACGCAGTATTTT. It translates to CATSAPDREGTDTQYF.